The 21 T cell receptor beta chains below all came from one sample that was sequenced in a study of blood T cells in healthy people across ages. A second roughly 7 to 12 cycle PCR used barcoded and J-beta primers. Using its own MiXCR run on the 5' RACE reads, TCRdb lists one record per CDR3 protein. The sample contains approximately 2,000,000 distinct CDR3 sequences, about 39% of which appear only once. Sequencing input: blood. These receptors all stem from a human donor in good health.

The V call is TRBV7-9, the J call TRBJ2-5; 13 positions agree with TRBD2. The germline gives CDR1 SEHNR, CDR2 FQNEAQ (reference sequence). This CDR3 has 15 amino acids. The V segment lost 2 bases and the J segment 5 bases; nucleotides outside the gene matches: 2. The CDR3 DNA reads as TGTGCCAGCAGCTTAACGACTAGCGGGGGGGAGACCCAGTACTTC. Translated, it gives CASSLTTSGGETQYF. Filled out from reference TRBV7-9 and TRBJ2-5, the complete variable domain reads DTGVSQNPRHKITKRGQNVTFRCDPISEHNRLYWYRQTLGQGPEFLTYFQNEAQLEKSRLLSDRFSAERPKGSFSTLEIQRTEQGDSAMYLCASSLTTSGGETQYFGPGTRLLVL.

Concerning this clonotype: A junction end diverges from the germline sequence, so it may reflect a read error. The V call is TRBV15, the J call TRBJ1-2; weak D call: TRBD1 (6 bases). Per germline, CDR1 LNHNV and CDR2 YYDKDF (reference sequence). The CDR3 contains 15 residues. CDR3 sequence reads: CATSREIGQSYGCTF. The CDR3 nucleotides read TGTGCCACCAGCAGAGAAATAGGACAGTCCTATGGCTGCACCTTC.

The chain recombines TRBV3-1 with TRBJ2-4; tentatively, D is TRBD2 (5 bases). The DNA end favors TRBJ2-7, so the J call may be wrong. The CDR3 runs 15 residues. Germline CDR1 and CDR2: LGHDT and YNNKEL (reference sequence). CDR3 DNA: TGTGCCAGCAGCCAAGGTCTGAGCGGTGGGTACGAGCAGTACTTC. Translation: CASSQGLSGGYEQYF.

The chain joins TRBV5-5 to TRBJ1-6; 9 bases line up with TRBD1. The CDR3 consists of 17 residues. Germline assignment: CDR1 SGHKS and CDR2 YYEKEE (reference sequence). The V segment lost 0 bases and the J segment 4 bases; nucleotides outside the gene matches: 5. The CDR3 DNA reads TGTGCCAGCAGCTTGGACCCCGGGACAGGGTATAATTCACCCCTCCACTTT. Translating it yields CASSLDPGTGYNSPLHF.

In its sample, this clonotype was seen once. This CDR3 is CASSKVTGRGPYEQYF. CDR3 DNA sequence: TGTGCCAGCAGCAAAGTAACTGGCAGGGGGCCATACGAGCAGTACTTC. The genes are TRBV21-1 and TRBJ2-7; the D segment call TRBD1 is taken from the table without a DNA check. TRBV21-1 is marked as a pseudogene. The CDR3 is made up of 16 amino acids.

In its sample, this clonotype was seen a few times. Here the CDR3 reads CASSFAFSGQVYEQYF. CDR3 DNA sequence: TGCGCCAGCAGCTTTGCCTTCAGCGGCCAGGTTTACGAGCAGTACTTC. The chain combines TRBV5-1 with TRBJ2-5, with D possibly matching TRBD2 (5 bases). The last part of the DNA fits TRBJ2-7 better; the J call may be wrong. Germline V gives CDR1 SGHRS, CDR2 YFSETQ. The CDR3 length is 16 residues.

This clonotype was detected a few times. Relative to the germline gene, one junction end is altered; a read error may explain this. The chain links TRBV6-5 to TRBJ2-7, with D unclear. In germline, CDR1 is MNHEY, CDR2 SVGAGI. This CDR3 spans 13 amino acids. CDR3 nucleotide sequence: TGTGCCAGCAGTCACTCGTTAAACTACGAGCAGTACTTC. It is translated as CASSHSLNYEQYF.

This sequence joins TRBV27 and TRBJ1-2, with a tentative D call TRBD1 (5 bases). Looked up from germline, CDR1 is MNHEY and CDR2 is SMNVEV (reference sequence). CDR3 length: 18 amino acids. V was pared by 9 bases and J by 0 bases, with 26 bases between. The CDR3 protein is CASTPLIGGGVPNYGYTF. CDR3 in DNA: TGTGCCAGTACGCCCCTAATCGGGGGGGGAGTGCCTAACTATGGCTACACCTTC.

This clonotype was seen at least ten times. The chain couples TRBV7-9 to TRBJ2-7, with 7 bases fitting TRBD1. V lost 1 base to trimming and J lost 4 bases; unmatched junction nucleotides: 4. Per the germline V gene, CDR1 is SEHNR and CDR2 is FQNEAQ (reference sequence). This CDR3 comprises 14 residues. The CDR3 DNA is TGTGCCAGCAGCTTAGGAGGGGGCGGTTACGAGCAGTACTTC. This encodes CASSLGGGGYEQYF.

At least ten counts were recorded for this clonotype. The chain recombines TRBV29-1 with TRBJ2-5; tentatively, D is TRBD1 (5 bases). CDR3 length equals 14 residues. Between the trimmed V and J ends, which lost 1 base and 1 base, there was a span of 10 bases. CDR1 and CDR2 from the germline V gene are SQVTM and ANQGSEA. CDR3 sequence: CSVEVVDSQETQYF. CDR3 bases: TGCAGCGTTGAAGTGGTTGACAGCCAAGAGACCCAGTACTTC.

The V call is TRBV7-8, the J call TRBJ2-7; no firm D call. The CDR3 loop spans 15 amino acids. Germline CDR1 is SGHVS and CDR2 is FQNEAQ. V gave up 4 bases and J gave up 4 bases, with 17 bases separating them. The CDR3 DNA follows: TGTGCCAGCAGCTCCTCGGGTCGCCCAACATACGAGCAGTACTTC. Its protein is CASSSSGRPTYEQYF. Full variable domain (rest looked up from reference TRBV7-8 and TRBJ2-7): GAGVSQSPRYKVAKRGQDVALRCDPISGHVSLFWYQQALGQGPEFLTYFQNEAQLDKSGLPSDRFFAERPEGSVSTLKIQRTQQEDSAVYLCASSSSGRPTYEQYFGPGTRLTVT.

J is TRBJ2-3 and V is TRBV29-1; 7 bases line up with TRBD1. Germline assignment: CDR1 SQVTM and CDR2 ANQGSEA. The V segment lost 8 bases and the J segment 9 bases; nucleotides outside the gene matches: 8. The CDR3 extends over 11 amino acids. CDR3 bases: TGCAGCACACGACAGGGAGAAACGCAGTATTTT. Protein: CSTRQGETQYF.

The rearrangement links TRBV7-2 to TRBJ2-4, with 8 positions matching TRBD1. Gene TRBJ2-7 matches the end of the DNA better, so the J call may be wrong. From germline, CDR1 is SGHTA and CDR2 FQGNSA. The CDR3 has 15 amino acids. The CDR3 sequence: CASSLGTGSIYEQYF. As DNA, the CDR3 is TGTGCCAGCAGCTTAGGGACAGGGTCGATCTACGAGCAGTACTTC.

This sequence joins TRBV15 and TRBJ2-2; TRBD2 might be the D (5 bases). Germline CDR1 and CDR2: LNHNV and YYDKDF (reference sequence). The ends were cut back, 0 bases at V and 11 bases at J, with 13 bases in the middle. The length of the CDR3 is 14 residues. CDR3 loop: CATSRDKQPGELFF. The DNA for the CDR3 is TGTGCCACCAGCAGAGATAAACAGCCGGGAGAGCTGTTTTTT.

The chain recombines TRBV12-3 or TRBV12-4 with TRBJ2-7; TRBD2 matches 12 bases. With V trimmed by 5 bases and J by 1 base, 6 bases remained unmatched. The length of the CDR3 is 16 residues. The CDR3, as DNA: TGTGCCAGCAGTCCCAGGACTAGCGGGGCGTCCTACGAGCAGTACTTC. This encodes CASSPRTSGASYEQYF.

The chain joins TRBV5-6 to TRBJ2-5, with D possibly matching TRBD2 (5 bases). Per the germline V gene, CDR1 is SGHDT and CDR2 is YYEEEE. Trimming stripped 2 bases from V and 2 bases from J, with 10 bases between. This CDR3 spans 14 amino acids. The CDR3 region is CASSFMTIQETQYF. DNA for the CDR3: TGTGCCAGCAGCTTCATGACTATTCAAGAGACCCAGTACTTC.

The CDR3 nucleotides are TGTGCCAGCAGCTTTGGGACGAATAGCAATCAGCCCCAGCATTTT. It translates to CASSFGTNSNQPQHF. The rearrangement links TRBV7-8 to TRBJ1-5, with D possibly TRBD1 on 5 matching bases. Deletions cut 3 bases from V and 0 bases from J, with 9 bases between. This CDR3 has 15 residues. CDR1 and CDR2 from the germline V gene are SGHVS and FQNEAQ.

The chain combines TRBV15 with TRBJ2-4, with no clear D. The DNA end is a closer match to TRBJ2-7, so the J assignment may be wrong. The CDR3 has 14 residues. Germline lookup yields CDR1 LNHNV and CDR2 YYDKDF (reference sequence). The CDR3 is CATSREMGPYEQYF. CDR3 coding DNA: TGTGCCACCAGCAGAGAGATGGGCCCCTACGAGCAGTACTTC.

In its sample, this clonotype was seen a few times. The chain employs TRBV7-2 and TRBJ1-2; D gene uncertain. Trimming took 3 bases from V and 5 from J, leaving 16 bases between them. CDR3 length equals 15 residues. CDR1 is SGHTA, CDR2 FQGNSA, per germline. The CDR3 DNA reads TGTGCCAGCAGCTTCACGGACCTCACACAATATGGCTACACCTTC. It specifies CASSFTDLTQYGYTF.

The table lists this clonotype with a few counts. J is TRBJ2-5 and V is TRBV7-2; 8 nucleotides line up with TRBD2. This CDR3 contains 15 residues. CDR1 and CDR2 (germline): SGHTA, FQGNSA. V shed 3 bases, J shed 5 bases, and the junction held 8 bases outside the gene matches. The CDR3 nucleotides read TGTGCCAGCAGCTTTACCGGGGGGGGCGGGGAGACCCAGTACTTC. This codes for CASSFTGGGGETQYF.

In this sample, this clonotype turned up a few times. The chain is built from TRBV28 and TRBJ2-4; 12 nucleotides align to TRBD2. The closer fit of TRBJ2-7 to the DNA end suggests the J call may be wrong. There are 18 residues in the CDR3. Looked up from germline, CDR1 is MDHEN and CDR2 is SYDVKM. The CDR3 nucleotides read TGTGCCAGCAGCTTACCCTCTAGCGGGGGGGCCCCTGACTACGAGCAGTACTTC. It specifies CASSLPSSGGAPDYEQYF.